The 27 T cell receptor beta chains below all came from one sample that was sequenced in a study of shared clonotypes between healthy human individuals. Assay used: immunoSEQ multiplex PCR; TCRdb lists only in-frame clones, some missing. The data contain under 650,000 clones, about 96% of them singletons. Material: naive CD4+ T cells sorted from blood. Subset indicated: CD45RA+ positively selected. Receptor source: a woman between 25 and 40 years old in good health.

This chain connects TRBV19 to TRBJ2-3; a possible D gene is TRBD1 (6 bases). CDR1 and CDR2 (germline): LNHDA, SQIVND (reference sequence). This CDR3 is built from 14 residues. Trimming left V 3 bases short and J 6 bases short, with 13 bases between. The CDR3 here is CASSIRQGRDTQYF. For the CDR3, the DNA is TGTGCCAGTAGTATCCGGCAGGGGCGTGATACGCAGTATTTT. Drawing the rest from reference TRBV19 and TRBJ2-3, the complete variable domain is DGGITQSPKYLFRKEGQNVTLSCEQNLNHDAMYWYRQDPGQGLRLIYYSQIVNDFQKGDIAEGYSVSREKKESFPLTVTSAQKNPTAFYLCASSIRQGRDTQYFGPGTRLTVL.

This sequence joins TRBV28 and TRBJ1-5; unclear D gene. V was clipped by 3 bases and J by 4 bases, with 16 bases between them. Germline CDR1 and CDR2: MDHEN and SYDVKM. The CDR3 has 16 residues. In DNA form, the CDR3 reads TGTGCCAGCAGTTTTTCACATTCGGGCCGAAATCAGCCCCAGCATTTT. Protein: CASSFSHSGRNQPQHF.

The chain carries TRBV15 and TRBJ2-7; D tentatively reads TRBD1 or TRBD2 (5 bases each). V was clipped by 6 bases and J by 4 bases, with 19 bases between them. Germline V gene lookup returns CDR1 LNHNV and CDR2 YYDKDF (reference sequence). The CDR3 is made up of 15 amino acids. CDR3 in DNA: TGTGCCACCAGGATGTCCATCGGGACGGGGTACGAGCAGTACTTC. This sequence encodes CATRMSIGTGYEQYF.

The DNA for the CDR3 is TGTGCCAGCAGTGCAGACAGTACCACGGCGGGCTACACCTTC. Protein sequence: CASSADSTTAGYTF. The rearrangement joins TRBV2 to TRBJ1-2; possibly TRBD1 for D (5 bases). The CDR3 is made up of 14 amino acids. V was shortened by 4 bases and J by 8 bases, with 17 bases between the two germline ends. Germline loops: CDR1 SNHLY, CDR2 FYNNEI.

CDR3 bases: TGTGCCAGTAGTAAGGCAAATCAGCTGAACGAGCAGTACTTC. It encodes CASSKANQLNEQYF. This chain connects TRBV19 to TRBJ2-7; D is unresolved. V was pared by 4 bases and J by 5 bases, with 15 bases between. Per the germline V gene, CDR1 is LNHDA and CDR2 is SQIVND (reference sequence). There are 14 residues in the CDR3.

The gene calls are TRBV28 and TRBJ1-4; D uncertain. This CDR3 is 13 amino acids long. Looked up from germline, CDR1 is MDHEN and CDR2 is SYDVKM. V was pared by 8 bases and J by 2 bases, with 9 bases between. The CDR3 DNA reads TGTGCCAGCTACTCGGCGACTAATGAAAAACTGTTTTTT. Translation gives CASYSATNEKLFF.

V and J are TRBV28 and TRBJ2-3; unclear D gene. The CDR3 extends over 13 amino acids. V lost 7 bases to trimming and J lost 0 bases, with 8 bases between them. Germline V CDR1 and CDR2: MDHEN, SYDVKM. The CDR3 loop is CASTETSTDTQYF. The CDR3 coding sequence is TGTGCCAGCACCGAGACGAGCACAGATACGCAGTATTTT. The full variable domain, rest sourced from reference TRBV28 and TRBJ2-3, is DVKVTQSSRYLVKRTGEKVFLECVQDMDHENMFWYRQDPGLGLRLIYFSYDVKMKEKGDIPEGYSVSREKKERFSLILESASTNQTSMYLCASTETSTDTQYFGPGTRLTVL.

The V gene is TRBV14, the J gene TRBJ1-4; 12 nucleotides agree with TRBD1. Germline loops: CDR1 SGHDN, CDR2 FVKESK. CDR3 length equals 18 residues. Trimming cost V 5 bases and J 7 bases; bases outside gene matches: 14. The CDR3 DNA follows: TGTGCCAGCAGCAACTACGGGACAGGGGGCGCGTTGGGTGAAAAACTGTTTTTT. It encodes CASSNYGTGGALGEKLFF.

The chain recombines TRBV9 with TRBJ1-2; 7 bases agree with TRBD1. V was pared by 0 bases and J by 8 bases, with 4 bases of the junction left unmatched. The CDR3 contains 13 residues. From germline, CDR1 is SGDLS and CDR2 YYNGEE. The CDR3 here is CASSVGQGGGYTF. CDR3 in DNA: TGTGCCAGCAGCGTAGGTCAGGGGGGAGGCTACACCTTC. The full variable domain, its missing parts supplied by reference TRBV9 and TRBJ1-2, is DSGVTQTPKHLITATGQRVTLRCSPRSGDLSVYWYQQSLDQGLQFLIQYYNGEERAKGNILERFSAQQFPDLHSELNLSSLELGDSALYFCASSVGQGGGYTFGSGTRLTVV.

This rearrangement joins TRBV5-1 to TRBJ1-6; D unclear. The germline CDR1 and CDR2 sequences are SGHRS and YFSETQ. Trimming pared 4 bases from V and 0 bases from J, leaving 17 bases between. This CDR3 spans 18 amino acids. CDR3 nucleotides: TGCGCCAGCAGCCCCAGGACGGGCCCAAGCTCCTATAATTCACCCCTCCACTTT. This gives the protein CASSPRTGPSSYNSPLHF.

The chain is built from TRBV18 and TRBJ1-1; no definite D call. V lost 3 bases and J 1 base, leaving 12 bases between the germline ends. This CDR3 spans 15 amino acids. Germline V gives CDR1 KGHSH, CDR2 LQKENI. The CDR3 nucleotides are TGTGCCAGCTCACCGATTGTCGATCCGAACACTGAAGCTTTCTTT. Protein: CASSPIVDPNTEAFF.

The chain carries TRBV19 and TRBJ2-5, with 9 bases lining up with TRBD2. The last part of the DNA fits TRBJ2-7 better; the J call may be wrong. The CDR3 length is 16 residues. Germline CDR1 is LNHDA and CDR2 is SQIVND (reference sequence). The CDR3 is CASRTGVAGAIDEQYF. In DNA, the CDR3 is TGTGCCAGTAGGACAGGCGTAGCGGGAGCTATCGACGAGCAGTACTTC.

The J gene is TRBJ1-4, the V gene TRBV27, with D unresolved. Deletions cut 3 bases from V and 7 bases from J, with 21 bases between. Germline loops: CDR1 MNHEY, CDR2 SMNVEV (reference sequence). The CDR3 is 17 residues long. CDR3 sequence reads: CASSFSPPEALGEKLFF. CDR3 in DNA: TGTGCCAGCAGTTTTTCCCCCCCGGAGGCTTTGGGTGAAAAACTGTTTTTT.

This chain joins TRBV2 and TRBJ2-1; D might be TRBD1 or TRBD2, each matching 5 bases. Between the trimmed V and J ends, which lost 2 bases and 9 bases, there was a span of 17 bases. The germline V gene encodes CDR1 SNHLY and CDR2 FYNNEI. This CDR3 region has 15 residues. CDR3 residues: CASSEPPGPPTEQFF. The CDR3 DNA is TGTGCCAGCAGTGAACCCCCGGGACCGCCCACTGAGCAGTTCTTC.

This chain's CDR3 is CASMPTPAKNIQYF. The CDR3 nucleotides read TGTGCCAGTATGCCGACTCCAGCCAAAAACATTCAGTACTTC. The chain carries TRBV19 and TRBJ2-4, with D hard to call. The CDR3 spans 14 residues. Germline values: CDR1 LNHDA, CDR2 SQIVND (reference sequence). With 7 bases removed from V and 0 bases from J, the gap between germline ends came to 10 bases. Full variable domain (rest looked up from reference TRBV19 and TRBJ2-4): DGGITQSPKYLFRKEGQNVTLSCEQNLNHDAMYWYRQDPGQGLRLIYYSQIVNDFQKGDIAEGYSVSREKKESFPLTVTSAQKNPTAFYLCASMPTPAKNIQYFGAGTRLSVL.

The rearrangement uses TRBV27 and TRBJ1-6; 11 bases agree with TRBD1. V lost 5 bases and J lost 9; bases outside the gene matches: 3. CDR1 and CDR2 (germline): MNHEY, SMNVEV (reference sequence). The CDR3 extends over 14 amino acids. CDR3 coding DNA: TGTGCCAGCAGTCCAGGGACAGGGGGTTCACCCCTCCACTTT. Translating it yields CASSPGTGGSPLHF.

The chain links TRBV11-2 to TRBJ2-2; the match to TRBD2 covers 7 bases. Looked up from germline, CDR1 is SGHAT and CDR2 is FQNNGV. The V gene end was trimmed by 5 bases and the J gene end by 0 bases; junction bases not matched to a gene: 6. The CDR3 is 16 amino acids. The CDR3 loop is CASSPHAGANTGELFF. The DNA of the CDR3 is TGTGCCAGCAGCCCCCACGCGGGAGCGAACACCGGGGAGCTGTTTTTT. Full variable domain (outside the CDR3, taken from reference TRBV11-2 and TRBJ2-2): EAGVAQSPRYKIIEKRQSVAFWCNPISGHATLYWYQQILGQGPKLLIQFQNNGVVDDSQLPKDRFSAERLKGVDSTLKIQPAKLEDSAVYLCASSPHAGANTGELFFGEGSRLTVL.

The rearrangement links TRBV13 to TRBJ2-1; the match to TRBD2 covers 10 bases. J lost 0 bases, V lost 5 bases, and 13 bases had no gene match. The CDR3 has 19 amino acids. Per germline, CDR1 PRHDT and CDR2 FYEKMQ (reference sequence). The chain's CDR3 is CASSISGRGRADSYNEQFF. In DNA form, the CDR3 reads TGTGCCAGCAGCATAAGCGGGAGGGGGCGGGCCGACTCCTACAATGAGCAGTTCTTC.

CDR3 sequence (DNA): TGTGCCAGTTCTCTCCGGGAGCTTTTGGGGGAGCAGTACTTC. This sequence encodes CASSLRELLGEQYF. The gene calls are TRBV28 and TRBJ2-7; TRBD2 might be the D (6 bases). CDR3 length: 14 amino acids. The V and J ends lost 9 bases and 7 bases respectively, with 22 bases between them. Germline CDR1 MDHEN, CDR2 SYDVKM.

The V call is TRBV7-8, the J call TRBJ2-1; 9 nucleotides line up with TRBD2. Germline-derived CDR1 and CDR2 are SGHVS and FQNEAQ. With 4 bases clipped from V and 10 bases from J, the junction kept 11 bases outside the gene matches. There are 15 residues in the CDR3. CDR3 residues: CASSSRLAARLEQFF. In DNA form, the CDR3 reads TGTGCCAGCAGCTCTCGACTAGCGGCACGCCTGGAGCAGTTCTTC.

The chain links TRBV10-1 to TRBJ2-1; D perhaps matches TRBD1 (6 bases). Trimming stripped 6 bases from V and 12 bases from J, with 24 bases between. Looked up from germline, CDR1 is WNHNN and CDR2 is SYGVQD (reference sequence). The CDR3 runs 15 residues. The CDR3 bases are TGCGCCAGCAGCGCCGGGACATCTCCCCTGAAAGGGCAGTTCTTC. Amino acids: CASSAGTSPLKGQFF.

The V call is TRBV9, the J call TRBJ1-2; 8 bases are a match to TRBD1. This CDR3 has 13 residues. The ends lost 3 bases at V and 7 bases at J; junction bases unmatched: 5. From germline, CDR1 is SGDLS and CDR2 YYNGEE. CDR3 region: CASSEQGEGGYTF. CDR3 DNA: TGTGCCAGCAGCGAACAGGGGGAAGGTGGCTACACCTTC.

The DNA for the CDR3 is TGTGCCAGCAGGCGGACAGGGAATGAAAAACTGTTTTTT. Translated: CASRRTGNEKLFF. V is TRBV27 and J is TRBJ1-4, with 8 bases lining up with TRBD1. CDR3 length: 13 residues. Trimming cost V 6 bases and J 5 bases; bases outside gene matches: 2. CDR1 MNHEY and CDR2 SMNVEV come from the germline V gene (reference sequence). Complete variable domain (other parts from reference TRBV27 and TRBJ1-4): EAQVTQNPRYLITVTGKKLTVTCSQNMNHEYMSWYRQDPGLGLRQIYYSMNVEVTDKGDVPEGYKVSRKEKRNFPLILESPSPNQTSLYFCASRRTGNEKLFFGSGTQLSVL.

CDR3 sequence reads: CASSPKGDSQETQYF. CDR3 nucleotides: TGTGCCAGCTCACCGAAGGGGGACAGCCAAGAGACCCAGTACTTC. The chain joins TRBV18 to TRBJ2-5, with TRBD1 matching 7 bases. The length of the CDR3 is 15 residues. Germline CDR1 reads KGHSH; CDR2 reads LQKENI. J was trimmed by 1 base and V by 3 bases; bases with no gene match: 5.

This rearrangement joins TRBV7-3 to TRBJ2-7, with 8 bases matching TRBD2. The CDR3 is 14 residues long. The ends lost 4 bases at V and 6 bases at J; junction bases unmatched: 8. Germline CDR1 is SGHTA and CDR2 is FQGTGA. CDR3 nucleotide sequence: TGTGCCAGCAGCTCGCGGGCGGGAGGCCCCGAGCAGTACTTC. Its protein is CASSSRAGGPEQYF.

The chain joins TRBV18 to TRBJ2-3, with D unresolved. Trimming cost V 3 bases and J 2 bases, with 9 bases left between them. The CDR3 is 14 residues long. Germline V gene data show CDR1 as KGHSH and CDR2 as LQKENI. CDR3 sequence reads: CASSPPGNTDTQYF. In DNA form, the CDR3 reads TGTGCCAGCTCACCCCCTGGTAACACAGATACGCAGTATTTT. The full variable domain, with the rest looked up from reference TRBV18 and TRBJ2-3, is NAGVMQNPRHLVRRRGQEARLRCSPMKGHSHVYWYRQLPEEGLKFMVYLQKENIIDESGMPKERFSAEFPKEGPSILRIQQVVRGDSAAYFCASSPPGNTDTQYFGPGTRLTVL.

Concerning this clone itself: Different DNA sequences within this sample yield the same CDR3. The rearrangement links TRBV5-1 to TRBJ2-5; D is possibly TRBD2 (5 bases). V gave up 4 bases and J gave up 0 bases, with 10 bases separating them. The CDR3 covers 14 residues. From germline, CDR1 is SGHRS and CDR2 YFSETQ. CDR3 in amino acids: CASSLAGNQETQYF. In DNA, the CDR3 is TGCGCCAGCAGCCTGGCCGGGAACCAAGAGACCCAGTACTTC.